The 29 T cell receptor beta chains below were found in one sample sequenced in a study of identifying expanded T cells in peripheral blood. Generated by immunoSEQ multiplex PCR, the TCRdb table keeps only in-frame clones and is missing some. The sample has over 100,000 clones; roughly nine tenths are singletons. The sequencing sample was made of blood. Receptors originate from a person aged 18 to 69 in good health.

This chain uses TRBV28 with TRBJ2-7; D is undetermined. Trimming removed 5 bases at V and 1 base at J, with 15 bases between. CDR1 and CDR2 (germline): MDHEN, SYDVKM. The CDR3 sequence is 15 residues long. The CDR3 nucleotides are TGTGCCAGCAGTCTCGAATTGGGTGGGTCCTACGAGCAGTACTTC. Translated: CASSLELGGSYEQYF.

The chain recombines TRBV6-5 with TRBJ2-3; possible D gene TRBD1, 6 bases. Trimming stripped 2 bases from V and 5 bases from J, with 17 bases between. The germline CDR1 and CDR2 sequences are MNHEY and SVGAGI. The CDR3 runs to 16 residues. The CDR3 loop reads CASSYLGGRGKDTQYF. CDR3 nucleotide sequence: TGTGCCAGCAGTTACCTTGGCGGCAGGGGAAAAGATACGCAGTATTTT.

The chain has TRBV7-9 and TRBJ2-3; 7 bases align to TRBD2. CDR1 and CDR2 from the germline V gene are SEHNR and FQNEAQ (reference sequence). The CDR3 consists of 15 residues. V shed 5 bases, J shed 2 bases, and the junction held 7 bases outside the gene matches. CDR3 DNA sequence: TGTGCCAGCAGCCCGGGAGGTCGGAACACAGATACGCAGTATTTT. It is translated as CASSPGGRNTDTQYF.

Worth noting for this clone: Additional DNA sequences in this sample encode the identical CDR3. V usage is TRBV7-9 and J usage is TRBJ2-7; D may be TRBD1 (5 bases). CDR3 length: 12 amino acids. With 4 bases removed from V and 4 bases from J, the gap between germline ends came to 8 bases. CDR1 and CDR2 from the germline V gene are SEHNR and FQNEAQ (reference sequence). The CDR3 DNA follows: TGTGCCAGCAGCTCCCAGGGTTACGAGCAGTACTTC. It specifies CASSSQGYEQYF.

This chain connects TRBV28 to TRBJ2-1, with a weak D call TRBD2 (7 bases). Looked up from germline, CDR1 is MDHEN and CDR2 is SYDVKM. This CDR3 comprises 15 residues. V shed 6 bases and J shed 4 bases, with 16 bases lying between them. CDR3 nucleotide sequence: TGTGCCAGCAGCTCGTCGGGGGGCGGGTACAATGAGCAGTTCTTC. Amino acids: CASSSSGGGYNEQFF.

The chain is built from TRBV18 and TRBJ2-1; 11 bases fit TRBD2. Losses at the gene ends were 3 bases for V and 8 bases for J; bases not matched to a gene: 6. The CDR3 totals 15 residues. The germline V gene has CDR1 KGHSH and CDR2 LQKENI. In DNA, the CDR3 is TGTGCCAGCTCACCTCCACTAGCGGGAGAGGATGAGCAGTTCTTC. Translating it yields CASSPPLAGEDEQFF. Based on the CDR3 plus reference TRBV18 and TRBJ2-1, the full variable domain is NAGVMQNPRHLVRRRGQEARLRCSPMKGHSHVYWYRQLPEEGLKFMVYLQKENIIDESGMPKERFSAEFPKEGPSILRIQQVVRGDSAAYFCASSPPLAGEDEQFFGPGTRLTVL.

The gene calls are TRBV28 and TRBJ1-1; possibly TRBD1 for D (5 bases). Trimming took off 1 base at V and 0 bases at J, with 9 bases between the two ends. The CDR3 has 15 residues. Germline CDR1 is MDHEN and CDR2 is SYDVKM. The CDR3 sequence is CASSLSAGLNTEAFF. The DNA of the CDR3 is TGTGCCAGCAGTTTATCGGCAGGGCTGAACACTGAAGCTTTCTTT.

The J gene is TRBJ2-7, the V gene TRBV21-1; the D call TRBD2 from the table was never checked on the DNA. TRBV21-1 is listed as a pseudogene. The CDR3 consists of 13 residues. The CDR3 nucleotides read TGTGCCTGGAGGGGCGGGAGTGTGTGGGAGCAGTACTTC. It translates to CAWRGGSVWEQYF.

The chain joins TRBV6-5 to TRBJ1-2; D possibly corresponds to TRBD1 (5 bases). The CDR3 runs to 15 residues. V lost 2 bases and J 5 bases, leaving 15 bases between the germline ends. The germline CDR1 and CDR2 sequences are MNHEY and SVGAGI. DNA for the CDR3: TGTGCCAGCAGTTACGCCGGGGGGATATATTATGGCTACACCTTC. Translation: CASSYAGGIYYGYTF.

V is TRBV19 and J is TRBJ2-7, with 7 bases identical to TRBD2. J lost 6 bases, V lost 5 bases, and 7 bases had no gene match. The germline gives CDR1 LNHDA, CDR2 SQIVND (reference sequence). CDR3 length: 13 residues. The CDR3 region is CASSPPWGGEQYF. The CDR3 DNA sequence: TGTGCCAGTAGTCCCCCCTGGGGGGGCGAGCAGTACTTC. Full variable domain (remainder filled in from reference TRBV19 and TRBJ2-7): DGGITQSPKYLFRKEGQNVTLSCEQNLNHDAMYWYRQDPGQGLRLIYYSQIVNDFQKGDIAEGYSVSREKKESFPLTVTSAQKNPTAFYLCASSPPWGGEQYFGPGTRLTVT.

V is TRBV11-1 and J is TRBJ1-6, with a weak D call TRBD1 (6 bases). The CDR3 is made up of 14 amino acids. The germline V and J ends were trimmed by 5 bases and 9 bases, with 14 bases remaining between them. Germline CDR1 reads SGHAT; CDR2 reads FQDESV (reference sequence). The CDR3 here is CASSLDSRSSPLHF. The CDR3 coding sequence is TGTGCCAGCAGCCTGGACAGTAGGTCTTCACCCCTCCACTTT.

In DNA, the CDR3 is TGTGCCTGGAAAGGCAGGGGGGACACAGATACGCAGTATTTT. This gives the protein CAWKGRGDTDTQYF. V usage is TRBV30 and J usage is TRBJ2-3; possible D gene TRBD1, 7 bases. Germline loops: CDR1 GTSNPN, CDR2 SVGIG (reference sequence). Trimming pared 4 bases from V and 2 bases from J, leaving 13 bases between. The CDR3 is made up of 14 amino acids.

This clone has a single count. This rearrangement joins TRBV5-5 to TRBJ2-2, with a tentative D call TRBD1 (5 bases). Per germline, CDR1 SGHKS and CDR2 YYEKEE (reference sequence). The CDR3 is 14 amino acids. Trimming cost V 6 bases and J 0 bases, with 9 bases left between them. Written as DNA, the CDR3 is TGTGCCAGCAAAGGGGCGACGAACACCGGGGAGCTGTTTTTT. This sequence encodes CASKGATNTGELFF.

V usage is TRBV7-6 and J usage is TRBJ2-2; 7 positions match TRBD1. The CDR3 is 15 residues long. J was trimmed by 0 bases and V by 3 bases; bases with no gene match: 1. CDR1 and CDR2 (germline): SGHVS, FNYEAQ. CDR3 in DNA: TGTGCCAGCAGCTTGGACAGGCCGAACACCGGGGAGCTGTTTTTT. Translation gives CASSLDRPNTGELFF. The full variable domain, with the rest looked up from reference TRBV7-6 and TRBJ2-2, is GAGVSQSPRYKVTKRGQDVALRCDPISGHVSLYWYRQALGQGPEFLTYFNYEAQQDKSGLPNDRFSAERPEGSISTLTIQRTEQRDSAMYRCASSLDRPNTGELFFGEGSRLTVL.

The chain has TRBV5-4 and TRBJ2-1; 11 bases match TRBD2. The junction had 9 bases not matched to a gene; V was cut back by 4 bases and J by 9 bases. Germline V CDR1 and CDR2: SGHNT, YYREEE (reference sequence). The CDR3 length is 15 residues. This CDR3 is CASSASIAGGVEQFF. The CDR3, as DNA: TGTGCCAGCAGCGCCTCTATAGCGGGGGGGGTTGAGCAGTTCTTC.

The chain is built from TRBV2 and TRBJ2-5; unclear D gene. The CDR3 runs 12 residues. Trimming stripped 5 bases from V and 1 base from J, with 5 bases between. Per germline, CDR1 SNHLY and CDR2 FYNNEI. The CDR3 DNA reads as TGTGCCAGCAGTCGTATCCAAGAGACCCAGTACTTC. Amino acid sequence: CASSRIQETQYF.

The chain joins TRBV29-1 to TRBJ1-4; D is perhaps TRBD1 (5 bases). With 7 bases removed from V and 8 bases from J, the gap between germline ends came to 11 bases. CDR3 length: 11 amino acids. Germline CDR1 is SQVTM and CDR2 is ANQGSEA. CDR3 protein: CSGGGEEKLFF. The CDR3 bases are TGCAGCGGTGGGGGTGAGGAAAAACTGTTTTTT.

The V call is TRBV20-1, the J call TRBJ1-1; D is unresolved. CDR1 DFQATT and CDR2 SNEGSKA come from the germline V gene (reference sequence). The length of the CDR3 is 10 residues. V was clipped by 5 bases and J by 6 bases, with 7 bases between them. CDR3 in amino acids: CSASNPEAFF. DNA for the CDR3: TGCAGTGCTTCAAACCCTGAAGCTTTCTTT.

The gene calls are TRBV28 and TRBJ2-7, with no clear D. Germline CDR1 reads MDHEN; CDR2 reads SYDVKM. The CDR3 extends over 15 amino acids. V lost 3 bases and J lost 2, with 14 bases in between. The CDR3 spells CASSFKGARPYEQYF. CDR3 DNA sequence: TGTGCCAGCAGTTTCAAGGGTGCCAGGCCCTACGAGCAGTACTTC.

This clone has only a few counts. The chain employs TRBV4-2 and TRBJ2-1; 15 positions agree with TRBD2. J gave up 4 bases and V 0 bases, and 4 bases lay outside the gene matches. CDR3 length equals 18 residues. Germline V gene sequence: CDR1 LGHNA, CDR2 YNFKEQ. The CDR3 reads CASSQEGLAGGRYNEQFF. For the CDR3, the DNA is TGTGCCAGCAGCCAAGAGGGACTAGCGGGGGGCCGATACAATGAGCAGTTCTTC.

The sample holds a few counts of this clone. The chain combines TRBV6-5 with TRBJ1-6; no clear D gene. CDR1 and CDR2 (germline): MNHEY, SVGAGI. The germline V and J ends were trimmed by 0 bases and 7 bases, with 13 bases remaining between them. The CDR3 has 16 residues. The CDR3 loop is CASSYSSELGNSPLHF. The CDR3 region has the DNA TGTGCCAGCAGTTACTCGTCGGAGTTAGGAAATTCACCCCTCCACTTT.

This chain joins TRBV4-1 and TRBJ1-2, with TRBD1 identical over 7 bases. The V segment lost 3 bases and the J segment 0 bases; nucleotides outside the gene matches: 10. The germline CDR1 and CDR2 sequences are MGHRA and YSYEKL. The CDR3 length is 17 residues. The CDR3 DNA follows: TGCGCCAGCAGCCAGACGACAGGGTCTACAGCTAACTATGGCTACACCTTC. As protein: CASSQTTGSTANYGYTF.

The chain carries TRBV7-3 and TRBJ2-7; TRBD1 matches at 9 bases. The length of the CDR3 is 14 residues. Trimming took 5 bases from V and 4 from J; bases not matched to a gene: 6. CDR1 is SGHTA and CDR2 is FQGTGA in the germline V gene. The chain's CDR3 is CASSLLGQGYEQYF. Here the CDR3 DNA reads TGTGCCAGCAGCCTGCTAGGACAGGGGTACGAGCAGTACTTC.

This clone was picked up one time. The gene calls are TRBV4-1 and TRBJ1-5, with no clear D. This CDR3 is 14 amino acids long. Germline values: CDR1 MGHRA, CDR2 YSYEKL. Between the trimmed V and J ends, which lost 4 bases and 5 bases, there was a span of 12 bases. CDR3 nucleotide sequence: TGCGCCAGCAGCCCAGAGGGTTGGGATCAGCCCCAGCATTTT. As protein: CASSPEGWDQPQHF.

The V and J genes are TRBV18 and TRBJ2-3; the D is unclear. The CDR3 length is 17 residues. CDR1 is KGHSH and CDR2 is LQKENI in the germline V gene. V gave up 0 bases and J gave up 4 bases, with 17 bases separating them. CDR3 DNA: TGTGCCAGCTCACCACCGCTCGGCGGAGTTGGCCCAGATACGCAGTATTTT. Its translation: CASSPPLGGVGPDTQYF.

In this sample, this clone turned up a few times. This chain links TRBV19 with TRBJ1-3, with D uncertain. The CDR3 sequence is 14 residues long. Germline V lookup: CDR1 LNHDA, CDR2 SQIVND (reference sequence). Trimming removed 3 bases at V and 0 bases at J, with 6 bases between. The CDR3 nucleotides read TGTGCCAGTAGTATGGGAAACTCTGGAAACACCATATATTTT. Protein product: CASSMGNSGNTIYF.

V usage is TRBV18 and J usage is TRBJ1-1; D is uncertain. The CDR3 sequence is 12 residues long. The ends were cut back, 2 bases at V and 8 bases at J, with 9 bases in the middle. CDR1 is KGHSH and CDR2 is LQKENI in the germline V gene. CDR3 residues: CASSPEGGEAFF. The CDR3 DNA reads TGTGCCAGCTCACCAGAAGGAGGGGAAGCTTTCTTT.

This clone was detected only a few times. The chain links TRBV19 to TRBJ2-3; TRBD2 agrees at 9 bases. The CDR3 covers 15 residues. Germline CDR1 LNHDA, CDR2 SQIVND (reference sequence). Germline trimming cut 5 bases from V and 6 bases from J; bases unmatched to any gene: 9. In DNA form, the CDR3 reads TGTGCCAGTAGTTCTATAGCGGGAGTTGTTGATACGCAGTATTTT. Translation: CASSSIAGVVDTQYF.

This chain links TRBV27 with TRBJ2-7; 7 positions match TRBD1. The CDR3 is made up of 13 amino acids. CDR1 is MNHEY and CDR2 is SMNVEV in the germline V gene (reference sequence). V lost 4 bases, J lost 7 bases, and 7 bases stayed unmatched. CDR3 region: CASSWTGLGEQYF. CDR3 nucleotide sequence: TGTGCCAGCAGTTGGACAGGTCTTGGGGAGCAGTACTTC.